The 10 T cell receptor beta chains listed next were all sequenced from one sample in a study of beta chain features in type 1 diabetes. General study points: People with Type 1 diabetes carried modestly yet significantly shorter TCRB CDR3s in all four CD4+ subsets.

These TCRs' antigens remain unknown. All of the isolated RNA was reverse transcribed, so expressed TCRB transcripts were sequenced. Measured with immunoSEQ multiplex PCR; TCRdb has only the in-frame clones, and not every one. Of about 150,000 clones in the sample, almost 8% are singletons; the top ten hold roughly 0.5%. Source material: central memory CD4+ T cells from blood. The receptor set was obtained from a man in his late teens or twenties with type 1 diabetes.

J is TRBJ1-2 and V is TRBV19, with TRBD1 matching 9 bases. The CDR3 has 15 residues. Per germline, CDR1 LNHDA and CDR2 SQIVND (reference sequence). V shed 4 bases and J 4 bases; nucleotides not matched to a gene: 7. CDR3 sequence: CASSTQGASSYGYTF. The CDR3 nucleotides read TGTGCCAGTAGTACACAGGGGGCATCAAGCTATGGCTACACCTTC. Full variable domain (outside the CDR3, taken from reference TRBV19 and TRBJ1-2): DGGITQSPKYLFRKEGQNVTLSCEQNLNHDAMYWYRQDPGQGLRLIYYSQIVNDFQKGDIAEGYSVSREKKESFPLTVTSAQKNPTAFYLCASSTQGASSYGYTFGSGTRLTVV.

The chain employs TRBV5-1 and TRBJ1-1; 7 bases are shared with TRBD1. CDR1 and CDR2 (germline): SGHRS, YFSETQ. This CDR3 region has 14 residues. V trimming: 4 bases; J trimming: 1 base; junction bases outside the gene matches: 4. CDR3 region: CASSPRTGNTEAFF. CDR3 DNA: TGCGCCAGCAGCCCCCGGACAGGGAACACTGAAGCTTTCTTT.

This clone came up many times. The chain uses TRBV4-2 and TRBJ2-5, with D possibly being TRBD1 (6 bases). The CDR3 loop spans 15 amino acids. With 0 bases removed from V and 5 bases from J, the gap between germline ends came to 13 bases. CDR1 LGHNA and CDR2 YNFKEQ come from the germline V gene. The CDR3 nucleotides read TGTGCCAGCAGCCAAGACGCAGGGGTTACGGAGACCCAGTACTTC. It specifies CASSQDAGVTETQYF.

V and J are TRBV5-4 and TRBJ2-3; D is possibly TRBD2 (6 bases). Germline V gene sequence: CDR1 SGHNT, CDR2 YYREEE (reference sequence). The V end lost 2 bases, the J end lost 3 bases, and 13 bases lay between the germline ends. The CDR3 sequence is 15 residues long. The CDR3 nucleotides read TGTGCCAGCAGCTTCCCGACTGGGGGGACAGATACGCAGTATTTT. It translates to CASSFPTGGTDTQYF.

A few counts support this clone. The rearrangement joins TRBV5-1 to TRBJ2-1, with 8 bases matching TRBD1. The V gene end was trimmed by 0 bases and the J gene end by 4 bases; junction bases not matched to a gene: 3. This CDR3 contains 15 residues. Germline-derived CDR1 and CDR2 are SGHRS and YFSETQ. The CDR3 DNA follows: TGCGCCAGCAGCTTGGCAGGACAGGGTTACAATGAGCAGTTCTTC. It codes for CASSLAGQGYNEQFF.

This clone has just a few counts. This rearrangement joins TRBV9 to TRBJ1-2; D might be TRBD1 (6 bases). CDR1 and CDR2 from the germline V gene are SGDLS and YYNGEE. Trimming took 0 bases from V and 8 from J, leaving 17 bases between them. There are 15 residues in the CDR3. CDR3 sequence (DNA): TGTGCCAGCAGCGTAGATCTGGACAGCGCTCTGGGCTACACCTTC. Encoded protein: CASSVDLDSALGYTF.

This chain connects TRBV5-6 to TRBJ2-1, with D possibly matching TRBD2 (6 bases). The germline V and J ends were trimmed by 0 bases and 2 bases, with 9 bases remaining between them. The CDR3 covers 15 residues. From germline, CDR1 is SGHDT and CDR2 YYEEEE. In DNA, the CDR3 is TGTGCCAGCAGCTTGGACAGGAGGGCCTACAATGAGCAGTTCTTC. Its translation: CASSLDRRAYNEQFF.

The V gene is TRBV6-5, the J gene TRBJ1-1; D is undetermined. Germline CDR1 MNHEY, CDR2 SVGAGI. The V end lost 2 bases, the J end lost 4 bases, and 11 bases lay between the germline ends. The CDR3 covers 14 residues. DNA of the CDR3: TGTGCCAGCAGTTACATGGCGGCGAGCACTGAAGCTTTCTTT. Translating it yields CASSYMAASTEAFF.

The chain recombines TRBV7-2 with TRBJ2-3, with a tentative D call TRBD2 (6 bases). Germline V lookup: CDR1 SGHTA, CDR2 FQGNSA. The CDR3 sequence is 15 residues long. V dropped 3 bases and J dropped 6 bases, with 16 bases sitting between them. Written as DNA, the CDR3 is TGTGCCAGCAGCTTGACTAGAGGCCCCCATGATACGCAGTATTTT. It specifies CASSLTRGPHDTQYF.

This clone turned up a few times. The gene calls are TRBV27 and TRBJ1-2; 7 nucleotides match TRBD1. V trimming: 6 bases; J trimming: 5 bases; junction bases outside the gene matches: 3. The CDR3 is made up of 12 amino acids. Germline V lookup: CDR1 MNHEY, CDR2 SMNVEV (reference sequence). The CDR3 nucleotides read TGTGCCAGCAGAGGGACAGCGTATGGCTACACCTTC. Encoded protein: CASRGTAYGYTF.